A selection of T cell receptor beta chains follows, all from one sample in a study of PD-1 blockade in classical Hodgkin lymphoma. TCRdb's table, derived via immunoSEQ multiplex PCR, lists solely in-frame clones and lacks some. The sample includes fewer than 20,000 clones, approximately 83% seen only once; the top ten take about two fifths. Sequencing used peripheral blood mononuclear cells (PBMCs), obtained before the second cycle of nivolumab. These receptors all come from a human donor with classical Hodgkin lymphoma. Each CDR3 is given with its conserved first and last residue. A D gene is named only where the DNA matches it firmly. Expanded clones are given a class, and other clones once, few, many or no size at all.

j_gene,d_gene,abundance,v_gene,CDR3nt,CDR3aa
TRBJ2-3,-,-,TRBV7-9,TGTGCCAGCAGCCCAATAGCGAGCACAGATACGCAGTATTTT,CASSPIASTDTQYF
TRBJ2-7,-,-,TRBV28,TGTGCCAGCAACCCACATGTAGCCTCCTACGAGCAGTACTTC,CASNPHVASYEQYF
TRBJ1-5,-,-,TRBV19,TGTGCCAGTAGTATAGATTGGTGGGAGGGGAGTCAGCCCCAGCATTTT,CASSIDWWEGSQPQHF
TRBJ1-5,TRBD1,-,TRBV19,TGTGCCAGTAGTAAACCGGGACAGGGAGGAGGCAATCAGCCCCAGCATTTT,CASSKPGQGGGNQPQHF
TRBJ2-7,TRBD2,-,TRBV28,TGTGCCAGCAGTTCCATTAGCGGGAGTCTGTACGAGCAGTACTTC,CASSSISGSLYEQYF
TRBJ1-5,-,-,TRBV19,TGTGCCAGTAGTCTCAACATACATCAGCCCCAGCATTTT,CASSLNIHQPQHF
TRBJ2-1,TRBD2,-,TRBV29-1,TGCAGCGTTCATGGACTAGCGGGAGTTCCTGAGCAGTTCTTC,CSVHGLAGVPEQFF
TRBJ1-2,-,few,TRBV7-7,TGTGCCAGCTCACAAAACTGGTGCTACACCTTC,CASSQNWCYTF
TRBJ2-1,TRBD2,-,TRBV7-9,TGTGCCAGCAGAGTAGCGGGAGTCCACAATGAGCAGTTCTTC,CASRVAGVHNEQFF
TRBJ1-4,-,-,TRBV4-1,TGCGCCAGCAGCCAGTCCGGAACGCCGGGGGAAAAACTGTTTTTT,CASSQSGTPGEKLFF
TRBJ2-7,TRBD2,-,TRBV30,TGTGCCTGGAGTGGGGGCGGGAGGGCTTGGGAGCAGTACTTC,CAWSGGGRAWEQYF
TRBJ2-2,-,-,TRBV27,TGTGCCAGCAGTTTAATTGGGTCCCCCGGGGAGCTGTTTTTT,CASSLIGSPGELFF
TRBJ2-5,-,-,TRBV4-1,TGCGCCAGCAGCACCTGGTGGGGGCAAGAGACCCAGTACTTC,CASSTWWGQETQYF
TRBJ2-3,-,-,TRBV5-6,TGTGCCAGCAGCTGGGTCAGCGGCCCACTCACAGATACGCAGTATTTT,CASSWVSGPLTDTQYF
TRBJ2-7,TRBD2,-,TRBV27,TGTGCCAGCAGTTTGTCGGGACTAGCGGGAGGGAGCTCCTACGAGCAGTACTTC,CASSLSGLAGGSSYEQYF
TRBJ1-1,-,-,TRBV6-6,TGTGCCAGCAGGGTTTTGGACAGAGACACTGAAGCTTTCTTT,CASRVLDRDTEAFF
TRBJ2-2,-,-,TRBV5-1,TGCGCCAGCAGCTCACAGGGGGGGATCACCGGGGAGCTGTTTTTT,CASSSQGGITGELFF
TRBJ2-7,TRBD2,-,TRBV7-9,TGTGCCAGCAGCTTAGAGCTAGCGGGAGCCGAGCAGTACTTC,CASSLELAGAEQYF
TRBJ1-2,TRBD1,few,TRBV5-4,TGTGCCAGCAGCGGGACAGGGGGCAATGGCTACACCTTC,CASSGTGGNGYTF
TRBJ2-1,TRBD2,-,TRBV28,TGTGCCAGCAGTTTTTTAGCGGGAGGATCGGGGAATGAGCAGTTCTTC,CASSFLAGGSGNEQFF
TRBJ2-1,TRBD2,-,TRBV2,TGTGCCAGCAAAGACATTCTAGCGGGGGGGATCAATGAGCAGTTCTTC,CASKDILAGGINEQFF
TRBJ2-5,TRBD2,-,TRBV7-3,TGTGCCAGCAGCTTACTAGCGGGAGGGCCAGAGACCCAGTACTTC,CASSLLAGGPETQYF
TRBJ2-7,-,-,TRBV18,TGTGCCAGCTCACGTAGCTACGAGCAGTACTTC,CASSRSYEQYF
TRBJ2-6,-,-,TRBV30,TGTGCCTGGAGCGAGGGTTCTGGGGCCAACGTCCTGACTTTC,CAWSEGSGANVLTF
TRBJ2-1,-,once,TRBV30,TGTGCCTGGAGGCGGGGTACGGACAATGAGCAGTTCTTC,CAWRRGTDNEQFF
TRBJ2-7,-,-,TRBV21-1,TGTGCCAGCAGCCCCGGACCTGGGACAGGGCTCTACGAGCAGTACTTC,CASSPGPGTGLYEQYF
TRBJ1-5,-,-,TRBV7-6,TGTGCCAGCAGCTTGGACAGTAGCAATCAGCCCCAGCATTTT,CASSLDSSNQPQHF
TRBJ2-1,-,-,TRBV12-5,TGTGCTAGTGGTTTGTCCGGCGCCGCCGGTGAGCAGTTCTTC,CASGLSGAAGEQFF
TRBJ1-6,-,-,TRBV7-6,TGTGCCAGCAGCCCCGGACAGATCAATTCACCCCTCCACTTT,CASSPGQINSPLHF
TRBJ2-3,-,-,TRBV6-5,TGTGCCAGCAGACAACCGGGACGATGGGGTACGCAGTATTTT,CASRQPGRWGTQYF
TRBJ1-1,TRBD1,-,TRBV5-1,TGCGCCAGCAGCTGGACAGGGGGAAGTACTGAAGCTTTCTTT,CASSWTGGSTEAFF
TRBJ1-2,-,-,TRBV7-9,TGTGCCAGCAGCTTAGTAGGGACCGCATATGGCTACACCTTC,CASSLVGTAYGYTF
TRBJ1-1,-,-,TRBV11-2,TGTGCCAGCAGCTTAGTAGGGGGGCAGAACACTGAAGCTTTCTTT,CASSLVGGQNTEAFF
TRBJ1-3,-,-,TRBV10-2,TGCGCCAGCAGTGAGTCGCACGGGAGCTCTGGAAACACCATATATTTT,CASSESHGSSGNTIYF
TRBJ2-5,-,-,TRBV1,TGCACCAGCAGCCAAGATAAGGGACTAGGCAAAGGGACCCAGTACTTC,CTSSQDKGLGKGTQYF
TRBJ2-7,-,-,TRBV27,TGTGCCAGCAGTTTGGGGACATATTCCTACGAGCAGTACTTC,CASSLGTYSYEQYF
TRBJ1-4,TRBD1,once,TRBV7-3,TGTGCCAGCAGCTTAACAGGGGGCTACGGTGAAAAACTGTTTTTT,CASSLTGGYGEKLFF
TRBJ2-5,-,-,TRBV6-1,TGTGCCAGCAGTCTAGGGCTAGGGCAAGAGACCCAGTACTTC,CASSLGLGQETQYF
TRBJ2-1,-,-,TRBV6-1,TGTGCCAGCAGACCCAGGACAGACTCTGGTGAGCAGTTCTTC,CASRPRTDSGEQFF
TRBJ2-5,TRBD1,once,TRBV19,TGTGCCAGTAGTAAAGGACAGGGGGCTGGGGAGACCCAGTACTTC,CASSKGQGAGETQYF
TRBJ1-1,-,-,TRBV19,TGTGCCAGTAGTGCTTCTGGGGGCGCAGGAAAGCCTGAAGCTTTCTTT,CASSASGGAGKPEAFF
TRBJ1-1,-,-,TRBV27,TGTGCCAGCAGTTCCCTCGCACCCTTCGAGAACACTGAAGCTTTCTTT,CASSSLAPFENTEAFF